These 18 T cell receptor delta chains came from one sample sequenced in a study of human gamma delta and Vdelta1 T cells. Antigens of these TCRs are unknown. TCRdb used CATT to re-call clones from the PCR reads. The sample records some 13,000 delta-chain clones, over 40% being singletons. The sequenced sample consisted of Vdelta1 gamma-delta T cells from blood grown in culture (DOT cells). The receptors were gathered from a human donor in good health.

Only a few counts were recorded for this clone. The rearrangement uses TRDV1 and TRDJ1, with 11 nucleotides matching TRDD3. Unmatched junction bases numbered 13, after V lost 1 base and J lost 0 bases. Per germline, CDR1 TSWWSYY and CDR2 QGS. The CDR3 length is 20 residues. CDR3 DNA: TGTGCTCTTGGGGAACGAGATCTACTGGGGGATATGAGTTACACCGATAAACTCATCTTT. Translated, it gives CALGERDLLGDMSYTDKLIF.

This clone was detected once. The J gene is TRDJ1, the V gene TRDV1, with 10 bases that match TRDD3. CDR1 is TSWWSYY and CDR2 is QGS in the germline V gene. The V segment lost 2 bases and the J segment 8 bases; nucleotides outside the gene matches: 35. This CDR3 has 24 residues. CDR3 coding DNA: TGTGCTCTTGGGGAAAGGGCCTTTCCTACGTGGTCCGGTACTGGGGGATCCGGATTGGGAAAACTCATCTTT. It encodes CALGERAFPTWSGTGGSGLGKLIF.

The chain couples TRDV1 to TRDJ1; D call uncertain. V was clipped by 3 bases and J by 2 bases, with 16 bases between them. Germline V lookup: CDR1 TSWWSYY, CDR2 QGS. The CDR3 runs to 16 residues. The CDR3 here is CALGESSLRVTDKLIF. CDR3 coding DNA: TGTGCTCTTGGGGAGTCATCCCTGCGTGTTACCGATAAACTCATCTTT.

The chain couples TRDV1 to TRDJ1, with a possible D match to TRDD2 (5 bases). The V gene's germline CDR1 is TSWWSYY and CDR2 QGS. V was cut by 5 bases and J by 0 bases, with 25 bases left in between. The CDR3 consists of 19 residues. CDR3 sequence (DNA): TGTGCTCTTGGGAACAGGCTTCCCACCTCACTCGAGTACACCGATAAACTCATCTTT. Translated, it gives CALGNRLPTSLEYTDKLIF.

The rearrangement links TRDV1 to TRDJ1; 8 nucleotides agree with TRDD3. Looked up from germline, CDR1 is TSWWSYY and CDR2 is QGS. The CDR3 totals 17 residues. V dropped 0 bases and J dropped 2; count of bases not matched to a gene: 8. CDR3 sequence: CALGELSWGNFTDKLIF. The CDR3, as DNA: TGTGCTCTTGGGGAACTTTCCTGGGGGAACTTTACCGATAAACTCATCTTT.

This clone was counted a few times. The chain couples TRDV1 to TRDJ1; D call uncertain. From germline, CDR1 is TSWWSYY and CDR2 QGS. This CDR3 has 12 amino acids. Trimming stripped 6 bases from V and 2 bases from J, with 7 bases between. CDR3 sequence reads: CALGIPTDKLIF. The DNA for the CDR3 is TGTGCTCTTGGAATTCCGACCGATAAACTCATCTTT.

This clone was recorded a few times. This chain uses TRDV1 with TRDJ1; TRDD3 aligns across 13 bases. The ends lost 0 bases at V and 0 bases at J; junction bases unmatched: 37. Germline CDR1 and CDR2: TSWWSYY and QGS. The CDR3 sequence is 29 residues long. The CDR3 nucleotides are TGTGCTCTTGGGGAACTGATCTCCACCACGCATCATACTGGGGGATACGGACGTTACCCACTCCAGTACACCGATAAACTCATCTTT. Protein product: CALGELISTTHHTGGYGRYPLQYTDKLIF.

The chain uses TRDV1 and TRDJ1, with 13 bases matching TRDD3. Germline lookup yields CDR1 TSWWSYY and CDR2 QGS. V dropped 7 bases and J dropped 2; count of bases not matched to a gene: 37. The CDR3 has 26 residues. Here the CDR3 DNA reads TGTGCTCTTGTCGCCGCGAGCATACTGAGTCTTCCTAGAGTACTGGGGGATACGGGGGCGACCGATAAACTCATCTTT. Translating gives CALVAASILSLPRVLGDTGATDKLIF.

V and J are TRDV1 and TRDJ1; 12 bases are shared with TRDD3. Germline lookup yields CDR1 TSWWSYY and CDR2 QGS. This CDR3 is 27 amino acids long. V lost 2 bases to trimming and J lost 3 bases; unmatched junction nucleotides: 37. The CDR3 reads CALGESKALSGWSADWGIHDTADKLIF. CDR3 nucleotides: TGTGCTCTTGGGGAAAGTAAGGCTCTCTCCGGGTGGTCGGCCGACTGGGGGATACATGATACGGCCGATAAACTCATCTTT.

This chain connects TRDV1 to TRDJ1, with TRDD3 identical over 11 bases. This CDR3 is 19 amino acids long. V lost 4 bases to trimming and J lost 5 bases; unmatched junction nucleotides: 18. Germline lookup yields CDR1 TSWWSYY and CDR2 QGS. The CDR3 loop is CALGGALPKVLGDRDKLIF. The DNA of the CDR3 is TGTGCTCTTGGGGGGGCTCTACCAAAAGTACTGGGGGATAGAGATAAACTCATCTTT.

The chain uses TRDV1 and TRDJ1, with a tentative D call TRDD2 (5 bases). Germline V gene lookup returns CDR1 TSWWSYY and CDR2 QGS. The length of the CDR3 is 18 residues. Between the trimmed V and J ends, which lost 3 bases and 0 bases, there was a span of 20 bases. The CDR3 DNA sequence: TGTGCTCTTGGGGAGATTTCCTTTGTACCGTCGGACACCGATAAACTCATCTTT. It encodes CALGEISFVPSDTDKLIF.

This chain connects TRDV1 to TRDJ1, with D perhaps TRDD3 (5 bases). This CDR3 has 21 amino acids. V lost 0 bases, J lost 0 bases, and 26 bases lay in between. Germline CDR1 TSWWSYY, CDR2 QGS. The CDR3 is CALGELERLTGGLPYTDKLIF. In nucleotides, the CDR3 is TGTGCTCTTGGGGAACTAGAGCGCCTTACCGGGGGCCTCCCCTACACCGATAAACTCATCTTT.

The rearrangement links TRDV1 to TRDJ1, with 12 bases that match TRDD3. This CDR3 spans 19 amino acids. After removal of 3 bases from V and 3 bases from J, the junction contained 14 bases not matched to a gene. Germline V gene data show CDR1 as TSWWSYY and CDR2 as QGS. CDR3 loop: CALGDLPILGDTWADKLIF. CDR3 coding DNA: TGTGCTCTTGGGGACCTACCAATACTGGGGGATACATGGGCCGATAAACTCATCTTT.

The chain links TRDV1 to TRDJ1, with D unresolved. Germline CDR1 reads TSWWSYY; CDR2 reads QGS. With 0 bases removed from V and 1 base from J, the gap between germline ends came to 9 bases. The CDR3 totals 15 residues. The DNA of the CDR3 is TGTGCTCTTGGGGAACTAGTATTACGCACCGATAAACTCATCTTT. Residues: CALGELVLRTDKLIF.

The chain joins TRDV1 to TRDJ1; 12 bases are shared with TRDD3. The CDR3 loop spans 23 amino acids. Germline V gene sequence: CDR1 TSWWSYY, CDR2 QGS. V was clipped by 7 bases and J by 0 bases; unmatched bases: 27. The chain's CDR3 is CALAREELRNRTGGYRDTDKLIF. CDR3 nucleotide sequence: TGTGCTCTTGCCAGAGAGGAACTACGAAATCGTACTGGGGGATACAGGGACACCGATAAACTCATCTTT.

The rearrangement joins TRDV1 to TRDJ1; the match to TRDD3 covers 13 bases. The germline gives CDR1 TSWWSYY, CDR2 QGS. The CDR3 is made up of 22 amino acids. The trim removed 4 bases at V and 1 base at J, leaving 21 bases unmatched. The CDR3 protein is CALGVPSFQVLGDTRVTDKLIF. DNA of the CDR3: TGTGCTCTTGGGGTCCCTTCCTTCCAAGTACTGGGGGATACGCGTGTCACCGATAAACTCATCTTT.

The V and J genes are TRDV1 and TRDJ1; TRDD3 matches at 8 bases. This CDR3 has 20 residues. Germline trimming cut 2 bases from V and 0 bases from J; bases unmatched to any gene: 17. Germline V gene sequence: CDR1 TSWWSYY, CDR2 QGS. This CDR3 reads CALGEGVNAWGTTYTDKLIF. The CDR3 DNA is TGTGCTCTTGGGGAAGGTGTTAACGCCTGGGGGACCACGTACACCGATAAACTCATCTTT.

The chain couples TRDV1 to TRDJ1; D ambiguous. The CDR3 contains 16 residues. CDR1 TSWWSYY and CDR2 QGS come from the germline V gene. Trimming stripped 6 bases from V and 1 base from J, with 18 bases between. This chain's CDR3 is CALGPTQTGLTDKLIF. As DNA, the CDR3 is TGTGCTCTTGGTCCAACCCAAACAGGTCTCACCGATAAACTCATCTTT.